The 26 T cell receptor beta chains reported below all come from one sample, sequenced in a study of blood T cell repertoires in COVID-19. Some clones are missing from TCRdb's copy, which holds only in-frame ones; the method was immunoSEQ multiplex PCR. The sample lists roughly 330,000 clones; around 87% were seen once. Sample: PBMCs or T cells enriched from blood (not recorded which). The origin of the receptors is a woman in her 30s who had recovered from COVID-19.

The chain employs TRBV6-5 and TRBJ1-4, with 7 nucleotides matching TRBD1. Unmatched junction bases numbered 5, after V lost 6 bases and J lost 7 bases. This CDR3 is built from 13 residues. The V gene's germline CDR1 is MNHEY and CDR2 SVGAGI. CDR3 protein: CASRRGQAEKLFF. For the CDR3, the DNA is TGTGCCAGCAGAAGGGGGCAGGCTGAAAAACTGTTTTTT.

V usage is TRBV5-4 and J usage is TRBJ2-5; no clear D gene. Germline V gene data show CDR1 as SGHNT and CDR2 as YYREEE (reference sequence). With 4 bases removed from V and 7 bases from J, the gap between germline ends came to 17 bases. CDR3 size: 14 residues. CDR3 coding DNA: TGTGCCAGCAGCCCAGACCTCCCTGCAGGGACCCAGTACTTC. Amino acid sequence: CASSPDLPAGTQYF. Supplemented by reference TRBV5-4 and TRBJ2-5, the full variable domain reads ETGVTQSPTHLIKTRGQQVTLRCSSQSGHNTVSWYQQALGQGPQFIFQYYREEENGRGNFPPRFSGLQFPNYSSELNVNALELDDSALYLCASSPDLPAGTQYFGPGTRLLVL.

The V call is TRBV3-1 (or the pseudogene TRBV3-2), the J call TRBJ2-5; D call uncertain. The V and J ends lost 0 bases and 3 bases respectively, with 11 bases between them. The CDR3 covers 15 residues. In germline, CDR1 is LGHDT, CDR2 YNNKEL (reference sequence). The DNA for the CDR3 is TGTGCCAGCAGCCAAGAACCCCGGCAGGAAGAGACCCAGTACTTC. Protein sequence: CASSQEPRQEETQYF.

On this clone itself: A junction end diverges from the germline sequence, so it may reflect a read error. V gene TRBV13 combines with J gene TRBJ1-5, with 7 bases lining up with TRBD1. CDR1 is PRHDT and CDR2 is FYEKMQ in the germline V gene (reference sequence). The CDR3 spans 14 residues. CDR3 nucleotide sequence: TGTGCCAGCAGCCTAGGGACAGTTGCCGCGCCCCAGCATTTT. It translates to CASSLGTVAAPQHF.

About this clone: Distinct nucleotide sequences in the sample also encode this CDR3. CDR3 residues: CASRQGNYGYTF. In nucleotides, the CDR3 is TGTGCCAGCAGGCAGGGAAACTATGGCTACACCTTC. The chain links TRBV28 to TRBJ1-2; possibly TRBD1 for D (5 bases). Germline lookup yields CDR1 MDHEN and CDR2 SYDVKM. The CDR3 loop spans 12 amino acids. V lost 6 bases, J lost 2 bases, and 7 bases lay in between.

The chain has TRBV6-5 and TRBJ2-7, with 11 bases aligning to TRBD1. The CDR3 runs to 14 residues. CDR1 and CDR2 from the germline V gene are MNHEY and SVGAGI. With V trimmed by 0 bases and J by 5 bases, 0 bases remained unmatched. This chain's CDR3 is CASSYSGQGDEQYF. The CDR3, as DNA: TGTGCCAGCAGTTACTCGGGACAGGGGGACGAGCAGTACTTC.

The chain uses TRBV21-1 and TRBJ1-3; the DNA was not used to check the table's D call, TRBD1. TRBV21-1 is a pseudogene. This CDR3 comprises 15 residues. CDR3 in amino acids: CASSRPRGTGNTIYF. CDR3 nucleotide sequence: TGTGCCAGCAGCAGGCCCAGGGGAACTGGAAACACCATATATTTT.

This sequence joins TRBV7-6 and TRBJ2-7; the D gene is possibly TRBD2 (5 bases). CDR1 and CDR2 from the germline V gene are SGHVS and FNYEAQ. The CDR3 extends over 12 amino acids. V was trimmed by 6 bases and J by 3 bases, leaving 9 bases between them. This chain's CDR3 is CASSPGNYEQYF. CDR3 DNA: TGTGCCAGCAGTCCGGGAAACTACGAGCAGTACTTC.

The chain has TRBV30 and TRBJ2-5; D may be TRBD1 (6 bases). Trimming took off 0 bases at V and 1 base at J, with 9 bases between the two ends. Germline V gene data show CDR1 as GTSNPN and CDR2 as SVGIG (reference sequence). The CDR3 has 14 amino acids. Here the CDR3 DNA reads TGTGCCTGGAGTGTTTGGACAGCCCAAGAGACCCAGTACTTC. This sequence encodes CAWSVWTAQETQYF.

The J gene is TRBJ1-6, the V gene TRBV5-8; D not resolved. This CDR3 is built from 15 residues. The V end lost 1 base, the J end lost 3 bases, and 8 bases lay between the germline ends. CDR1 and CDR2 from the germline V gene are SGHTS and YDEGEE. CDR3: CASSLSGVYNSPLHF. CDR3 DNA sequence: TGTGCCAGCAGCTTGAGCGGGGTCTATAATTCACCCCTCCACTTT.

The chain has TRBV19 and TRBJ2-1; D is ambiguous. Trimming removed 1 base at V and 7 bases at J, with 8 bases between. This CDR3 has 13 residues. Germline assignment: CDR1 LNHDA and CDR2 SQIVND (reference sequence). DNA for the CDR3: TGTGCCAGTAGTATAGGGGCAGCAAATGAGCAGTTCTTC. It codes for CASSIGAANEQFF.

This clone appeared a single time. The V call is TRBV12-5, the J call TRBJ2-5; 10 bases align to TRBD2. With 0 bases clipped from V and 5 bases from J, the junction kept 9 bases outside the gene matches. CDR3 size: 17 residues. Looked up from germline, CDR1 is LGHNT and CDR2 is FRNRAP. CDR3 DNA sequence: TGTGCTAGTGGTTTGGTAGATGCTAGCGGGGGCCCCGAGACCCAGTACTTC. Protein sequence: CASGLVDASGGPETQYF.

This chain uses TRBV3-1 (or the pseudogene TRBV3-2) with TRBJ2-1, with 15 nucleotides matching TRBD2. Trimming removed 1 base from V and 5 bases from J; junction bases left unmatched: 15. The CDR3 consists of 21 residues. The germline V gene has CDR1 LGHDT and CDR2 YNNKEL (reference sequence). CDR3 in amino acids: CASSQGSRTSGGEWGNNEQFF. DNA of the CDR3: TGTGCCAGCAGCCAAGGATCCCGGACTAGCGGGGGGGAGTGGGGAAACAATGAGCAGTTCTTC.

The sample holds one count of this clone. The CDR3 coding sequence is TGTGCCATCAGGAGCGGGGCGAACTCCTACAATGAGCAGTTCTTC. Translated, it gives CAIRSGANSYNEQFF. The chain recombines TRBV10-3 with TRBJ2-1, with 7 bases identical to TRBD2. CDR3 size: 15 residues. The germline gives CDR1 ENHRY, CDR2 SYGVKD. Trimming cost V 6 bases and J 0 bases; bases outside gene matches: 5.

CDR3 amino acids: CASSYNRDWGTEAFF. CDR3 coding DNA: TGTGCCAGCAGCTACAACAGGGATTGGGGCACTGAAGCTTTCTTT. The J gene is TRBJ1-1, the V gene TRBV11-2, with a possible D match to TRBD1 (6 bases). Germline CDR1 is SGHAT and CDR2 is FQNNGV. The germline V and J ends were trimmed by 4 bases and 4 bases, with 16 bases remaining between them. The CDR3 sequence is 15 residues long.

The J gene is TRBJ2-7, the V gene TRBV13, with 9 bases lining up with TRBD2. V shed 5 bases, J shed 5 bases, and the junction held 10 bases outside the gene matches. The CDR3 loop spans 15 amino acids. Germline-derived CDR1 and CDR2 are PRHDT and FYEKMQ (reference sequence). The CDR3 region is CASSPMRGGDDEQYF. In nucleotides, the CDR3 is TGTGCCAGCAGCCCCATGCGGGGGGGGGACGACGAGCAGTACTTC.

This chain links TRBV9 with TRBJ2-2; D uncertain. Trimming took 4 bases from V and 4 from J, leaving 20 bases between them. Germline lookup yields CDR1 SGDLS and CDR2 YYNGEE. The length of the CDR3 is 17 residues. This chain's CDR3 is CASSPFNVDTFTGELFF. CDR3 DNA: TGTGCCAGCAGCCCCTTCAACGTCGACACCTTCACCGGGGAGCTGTTTTTT.

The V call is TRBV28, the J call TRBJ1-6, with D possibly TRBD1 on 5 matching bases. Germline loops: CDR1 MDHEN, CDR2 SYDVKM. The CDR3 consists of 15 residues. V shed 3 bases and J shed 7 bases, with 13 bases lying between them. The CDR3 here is CASSFVKGRNSPLHF. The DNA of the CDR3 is TGTGCCAGCAGTTTCGTTAAGGGGCGGAATTCACCCCTCCACTTT.

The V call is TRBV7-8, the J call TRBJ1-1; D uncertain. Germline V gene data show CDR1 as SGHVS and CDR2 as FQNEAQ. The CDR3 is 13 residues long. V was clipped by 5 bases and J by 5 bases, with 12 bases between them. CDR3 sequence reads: CASSRLSGTEAFF. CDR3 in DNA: TGTGCCAGCAGCCGTCTCTCGGGGACTGAAGCTTTCTTT.

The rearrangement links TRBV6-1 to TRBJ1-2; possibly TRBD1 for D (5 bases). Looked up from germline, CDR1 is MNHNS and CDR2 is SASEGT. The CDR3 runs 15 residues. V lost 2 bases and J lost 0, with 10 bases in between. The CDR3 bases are TGTGCCAGCAGTGAACAGGGAAGGGCTAACTATGGCTACACCTTC. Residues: CASSEQGRANYGYTF.

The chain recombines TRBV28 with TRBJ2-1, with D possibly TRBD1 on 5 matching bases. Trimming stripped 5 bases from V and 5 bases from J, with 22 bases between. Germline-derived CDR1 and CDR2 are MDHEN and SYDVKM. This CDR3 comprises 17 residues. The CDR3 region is CASSPPRARYPDNEQFF. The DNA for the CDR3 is TGTGCCAGCAGTCCCCCCAGGGCGAGGTACCCTGACAATGAGCAGTTCTTC.

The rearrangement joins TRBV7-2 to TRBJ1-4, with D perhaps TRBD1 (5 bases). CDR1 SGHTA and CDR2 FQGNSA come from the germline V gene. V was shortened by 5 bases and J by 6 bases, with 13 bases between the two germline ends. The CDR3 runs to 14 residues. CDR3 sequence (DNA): TGTGCCAGCAGCCCGGGGGGGGGATATGAAAAACTGTTTTTT. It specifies CASSPGGGYEKLFF.

This chain's CDR3 is CASSSVAGTEAFF. Written as DNA, the CDR3 is TGTGCCAGCAGCTCCGTTGCAGGCACTGAAGCTTTCTTT. The chain carries TRBV9 and TRBJ1-1; D is ambiguous. V lost 4 bases and J 4 bases, leaving 11 bases between the germline ends. The germline V gene encodes CDR1 SGDLS and CDR2 YYNGEE. The CDR3 extends over 13 amino acids. The full variable domain, completed using reference TRBV9 and TRBJ1-1, is DSGVTQTPKHLITATGQRVTLRCSPRSGDLSVYWYQQSLDQGLQFLIQYYNGEERAKGNILERFSAQQFPDLHSELNLSSLELGDSALYFCASSSVAGTEAFFGQGTRLTVV.

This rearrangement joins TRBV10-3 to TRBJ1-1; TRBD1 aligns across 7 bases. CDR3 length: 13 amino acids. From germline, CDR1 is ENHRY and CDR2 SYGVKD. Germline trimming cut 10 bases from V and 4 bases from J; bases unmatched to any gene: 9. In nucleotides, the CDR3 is TGTGCCAGCAACCGGGACAGCGGCACTGAAGCTTTCTTT. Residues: CASNRDSGTEAFF.

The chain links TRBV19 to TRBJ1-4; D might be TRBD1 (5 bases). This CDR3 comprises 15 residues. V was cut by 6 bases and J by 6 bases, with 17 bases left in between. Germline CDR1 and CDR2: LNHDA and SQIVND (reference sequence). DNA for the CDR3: TGTGCCAGTAGGGAAACACAGGTGCTTGATGAAAAACTGTTTTTT. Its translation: CASRETQVLDEKLFF.

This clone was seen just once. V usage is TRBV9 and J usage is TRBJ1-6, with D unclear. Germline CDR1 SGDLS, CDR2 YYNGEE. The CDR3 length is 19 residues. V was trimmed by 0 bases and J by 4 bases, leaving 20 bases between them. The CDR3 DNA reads TGTGCCAGCAGCGTAGACCGGTCGGAAACAGACCCATATAATTCACCCCTCCACTTT. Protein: CASSVDRSETDPYNSPLHF.